The 27 T cell receptor beta chains in this list originate from one sample, sequenced in a study of Tregs in tolerant kidney transplant recipients. Assay used: immunoSEQ multiplex PCR; TCRdb lists only in-frame clones, some missing. The repertoire holds roughly 70,000 clones, with less than 90% as singletons. The sequencing sample was made of CD4+ T cells from blood. These receptors originate from a human donor in good health.

This clone has just one count. V usage is TRBV7-2 and J usage is TRBJ2-1; 14 positions agree with TRBD2. V lost 2 bases and J lost 9; bases outside the gene matches: 12. CDR1 and CDR2 from the germline V gene are SGHTA and FQGNSA. The CDR3 has 18 residues. The CDR3 nucleotides are TGTGCCAGCAGCTTATTTTCCCAGACTAGCGGGGGGGCTCGTGAGCAGTTCTTC. This encodes CASSLFSQTSGGAREQFF.

The V and J genes are TRBV6-5 and TRBJ2-7; 9 positions agree with TRBD1. Germline V lookup: CDR1 MNHEY, CDR2 SVGAGI. This CDR3 comprises 15 residues. V shed 7 bases, J shed 4 bases, and the junction held 11 bases outside the gene matches. The CDR3 is CASTGAGQGPYEQYF. CDR3 bases: TGTGCCAGCACCGGGGCGGGACAGGGTCCATACGAGCAGTACTTC.

This clone was seen a single time. The chain employs TRBV12-5 and TRBJ1-3; D is possibly TRBD1 (5 bases). This CDR3 is 17 amino acids long. V lost 2 bases and J lost 4, with 18 bases in between. Germline V gene lookup returns CDR1 LGHNT and CDR2 FRNRAP. CDR3: CASGLYPGPTLGNTIYF. Written as DNA, the CDR3 is TGTGCTAGTGGTTTGTACCCGGGACCGACATTAGGAAACACCATATATTTT.

This rearrangement joins TRBV5-4 to TRBJ1-1; possibly TRBD1 for D (5 bases). This CDR3 is built from 14 residues. Germline V gene lookup returns CDR1 SGHNT and CDR2 YYREEE (reference sequence). The V gene lost 0 bases and the J gene lost 6 bases, with 12 bases spanning the gap. In DNA form, the CDR3 reads TGTGCCAGCAGCTTGGGATGGCAGGGCGCTGAAGCTTTCTTT. Its protein is CASSLGWQGAEAFF.

V and J are TRBV5-1 and TRBJ2-7, with a weak D call TRBD1 (6 bases). The ends were cut back, 4 bases at V and 4 bases at J, with 9 bases in the middle. The CDR3 has 12 residues. Germline CDR1 is SGHRS and CDR2 is YFSETQ. The CDR3 sequence: CASSLQGYEQYF. The CDR3 DNA follows: TGCGCCAGCAGCCTACAGGGTTACGAGCAGTACTTC.

This clone was observed a single time. V usage is TRBV9 and J usage is TRBJ1-3; D is unclear. Germline V gene sequence: CDR1 SGDLS, CDR2 YYNGEE. The CDR3 covers 13 residues. V lost 0 bases and J 6 bases, leaving 7 bases between the germline ends. The CDR3: CASSVAPLNTIYF. The CDR3 nucleotides read TGTGCCAGCAGCGTAGCTCCTCTAAACACCATATATTTT. Using reference TRBV9 and TRBJ1-3 for the parts outside the CDR3, the full variable domain is DSGVTQTPKHLITATGQRVTLRCSPRSGDLSVYWYQQSLDQGLQFLIQYYNGEERAKGNILERFSAQQFPDLHSELNLSSLELGDSALYFCASSVAPLNTIYFGEGSWLTVV.

This clone is a singleton in its sample. The chain employs TRBV11-3 and TRBJ1-1; D not certain. CDR1 and CDR2 from the germline V gene are SGHNT and YENEEA. The CDR3 runs to 14 residues. V gave up 4 bases and J gave up 3 bases, with 12 bases separating them. The CDR3 DNA reads TGTGCCAGCAGCTCTAGGGTATCTTACACTGAAGCTTTCTTT. This sequence encodes CASSSRVSYTEAFF.

The V and J genes are TRBV7-2 and TRBJ2-3, with D tentatively TRBD1 (5 bases). The CDR3 sequence is 16 residues long. Deletions cut 2 bases from V and 1 base from J, with 13 bases between. Looked up from germline, CDR1 is SGHTA and CDR2 is FQGNSA. In DNA form, the CDR3 reads TGTGCCAGCAGCTTATTCAGGGTAGGAGGCACAGATACGCAGTATTTT. Its protein is CASSLFRVGGTDTQYF.

This CDR3 reads CASRTDRTHGYTF. CDR3 nucleotide sequence: TGTGCAAGTCGCACTGACAGAACCCATGGCTACACCTTC. This chain joins TRBV12-2 and TRBJ1-2; TRBD1, the D gene given by the table, was not confirmed from the DNA. TRBV12-2 is deemed a pseudogene. The length of the CDR3 is 13 residues.

This sequence joins TRBV5-4 and TRBJ1-1; the D gene is possibly TRBD1 (6 bases). The CDR3 loop spans 14 amino acids. Trimming removed 4 bases from V and 6 bases from J, with 16 bases in between. CDR1 is SGHNT and CDR2 is YYREEE in the germline V gene (reference sequence). Written as DNA, the CDR3 is TGTGCCAGCAGCGCACGAACAGGGACCCCTGAAGCTTTCTTT. Amino acids: CASSARTGTPEAFF.

This chain joins TRBV19 and TRBJ1-5; maybe TRBD1 (5 bases). In germline, CDR1 is LNHDA, CDR2 SQIVND (reference sequence). CDR3 length: 14 amino acids. Trimming shortened V by 3 bases and J by 7 bases, and 13 bases separated the two germline ends. The CDR3: CASSISRRGQPQHF. Here the CDR3 DNA reads TGTGCCAGTAGTATTTCTCGGAGGGGCCAGCCCCAGCATTTT.

V usage is TRBV4-3 and J usage is TRBJ1-6; D possibly corresponds to TRBD1 (6 bases). The V and J ends lost 5 bases and 7 bases respectively, with 21 bases between them. The germline V gene encodes CDR1 LGHNA and CDR2 YSLEER. This CDR3 has 17 amino acids. In DNA, the CDR3 is TGCGCCAGCAGCGAGACCCAGGGGCTTCAGGGGAATTCACCCCTCCACTTT. Translation gives CASSETQGLQGNSPLHF.

The V call is TRBV2, the J call TRBJ2-2; maybe TRBD1 (5 bases). Looked up from germline, CDR1 is SNHLY and CDR2 is FYNNEI. Trimming removed 5 bases from V and 7 bases from J, with 8 bases in between. The CDR3 is 12 residues long. The CDR3 loop is CASSLQGGELFF. The CDR3 DNA reads as TGTGCCAGCAGTCTCCAGGGCGGGGAGCTGTTTTTT.

This clone was counted a single time. The chain uses TRBV29-1 and TRBJ2-7, with 7 nucleotides matching TRBD1. The ends lost 5 bases at V and 5 bases at J; junction bases unmatched: 12. The CDR3 length is 14 residues. Germline values: CDR1 SQVTM, CDR2 ANQGSEA. CDR3 in DNA: TGCAGCGTTCAGAGACAGGGCCTAAGGAACGAGCAGTACTTC. It specifies CSVQRQGLRNEQYF.

This rearrangement joins TRBV5-1 to TRBJ2-1; 7 nucleotides line up with TRBD1. With V trimmed by 0 bases and J by 0 bases, 9 bases remained unmatched. CDR1 is SGHRS, CDR2 YFSETQ, per germline. This CDR3 has 18 amino acids. The CDR3 nucleotides read TGCGCCAGCAGCTTGGTGATGGTCCGGGACAGCTCCTACAATGAGCAGTTCTTC. This encodes CASSLVMVRDSSYNEQFF.

Only a few counts were recorded for this clone. The chain uses TRBV7-8 and TRBJ2-2; 11 bases map to TRBD1. The junction had 15 bases not matched to a gene; V was cut back by 5 bases and J by 7 bases. CDR3 length: 18 amino acids. Looked up from germline, CDR1 is SGHVS and CDR2 is FQNEAQ. For the CDR3, the DNA is TGTGCCAGCAGCCCAGCCTCCTCGGGACAGGGGGTCAGCGGGGAGCTGTTTTTT. Protein product: CASSPASSGQGVSGELFF.

The chain is built from TRBV7-2 and TRBJ2-7; the D call may be TRBD1 or TRBD2 (5 bases each). V shed 1 base and J shed 3 bases, with 16 bases lying between them. CDR3 length equals 16 residues. CDR1 is SGHTA and CDR2 is FQGNSA in the germline V gene. The CDR3: CASSLGGALDYYEQYF. The CDR3, as DNA: TGTGCCAGCAGCTTAGGAGGGGCCCTCGACTACTACGAGCAGTACTTC.

In its sample, this clone was seen once. The rearrangement uses TRBV19 and TRBJ2-7; the match to TRBD2 covers 8 bases. The CDR3 is made up of 19 amino acids. The germline gives CDR1 LNHDA, CDR2 SQIVND (reference sequence). The J segment lost 2 bases and the V segment lost 2 bases, leaving 17 bases of the junction unmatched. CDR3 nucleotide sequence: TGTGCCAGTAGTATAATCGGGCGGAGGACTAGCCGACACCCCTACGAGCAGTACTTC. It encodes CASSIIGRRTSRHPYEQYF.

This sequence joins TRBV2 and TRBJ1-5; 8 nucleotides align to TRBD1. CDR1 and CDR2 from the germline V gene are SNHLY and FYNNEI. There are 15 residues in the CDR3. Germline trimming cut 4 bases from V and 1 base from J; bases unmatched to any gene: 3. This CDR3 reads CASSAAGGSNQPQHF. The CDR3 coding sequence is TGTGCCAGCAGTGCGGCAGGGGGCAGCAATCAGCCCCAGCATTTT.

Only a few counts were recorded for this clone. The chain joins TRBV9 to TRBJ1-4; D is uncertain. Germline V lookup: CDR1 SGDLS, CDR2 YYNGEE. The CDR3 totals 16 residues. Deletions cut 4 bases from V and 1 base from J, with 14 bases between. CDR3 nucleotide sequence: TGTGCCAGCAGCCCGCACCCCGGGAGAACTAATGAAAAACTGTTTTTT. Encoded protein: CASSPHPGRTNEKLFF.

The chain combines TRBV5-1 with TRBJ1-2, with D maybe TRBD1 (6 bases). The CDR3 has 16 residues. Trimming took off 0 bases at V and 2 bases at J, with 14 bases between the two ends. Germline loops: CDR1 SGHRS, CDR2 YFSETQ. The CDR3 spells CASSLGIGGKNYGYTF. The CDR3 coding sequence is TGCGCCAGCAGCTTGGGTATAGGGGGGAAGAACTATGGCTACACCTTC. The variable domain in full, completed from reference TRBV5-1 and TRBJ1-2, reads KAGVTQTPRYLIKTRGQQVTLSCSPISGHRSVSWYQQTPGQGLQFLFEYFSETQRNKGNFPGRFSGRQFSNSRSEMNVSTLELGDSALYLCASSLGIGGKNYGYTFGSGTRLTVV.

The chain joins TRBV11-3 to TRBJ1-2, with no clear D. Germline CDR1 reads SGHNT; CDR2 reads YENEEA. Between the trimmed V and J ends, which lost 2 bases and 6 bases, there was a span of 7 bases. This CDR3 has 12 amino acids. The CDR3 protein is CASSLSVDGYTF. In DNA form, the CDR3 reads TGTGCCAGCAGCTTATCAGTTGATGGCTACACCTTC.

The rearrangement uses TRBV30 and TRBJ2-1; tentatively, D is TRBD2 (6 bases). This CDR3 comprises 13 residues. Germline V gives CDR1 GTSNPN, CDR2 SVGIG (reference sequence). V was clipped by 2 bases and J by 5 bases, with 10 bases between them. CDR3 sequence reads: CAWSPGLHNEQFF. CDR3 nucleotide sequence: TGTGCCTGGAGTCCGGGACTCCACAATGAGCAGTTCTTC. The entire variable domain, with the rest obtained from reference TRBV30 and TRBJ2-1, is as follows: SQTIHQWPATLVQPVGSPLSLECTVEGTSNPNLYWYRQAAGRGLQLLFYSVGIGQISSEVPQNLSASRPQDRQFILSSKKLLLSDSGFYLCAWSPGLHNEQFFGPGTRLTVL.

This clone was seen once. The chain combines TRBV19 with TRBJ2-3; the D gene is possibly TRBD1 (5 bases). Per the germline V gene, CDR1 is LNHDA and CDR2 is SQIVND (reference sequence). The CDR3 contains 15 residues. V was trimmed by 3 bases and J by 1 base, leaving 11 bases between them. As DNA, the CDR3 is TGTGCCAGTAGTATCAGGGAAGGAGGCACAGATACGCAGTATTTT. It encodes CASSIREGGTDTQYF.

The V gene is TRBV6-1, the J gene TRBJ1-2; tentatively, D is TRBD1 (6 bases). CDR3 size: 14 residues. Germline-derived CDR1 and CDR2 are MNHNS and SASEGT. The V end was cut by 6 bases, the J end by 3 bases, with 14 bases between. The CDR3 reads CASRKDSSDYGYTF. CDR3 in DNA: TGTGCCAGCAGGAAGGACAGTTCTGACTATGGCTACACCTTC.

The rearrangement joins TRBV7-8 to TRBJ1-5; D might be TRBD1 (5 bases). The V gene lost 1 base and the J gene lost 4 bases, with 11 bases spanning the gap. CDR3 length equals 15 residues. Germline CDR1 reads SGHVS; CDR2 reads FQNEAQ. The CDR3 DNA sequence: TGTGCCAGCAGCTTAGTGGCGGGGGGGAATCAGCCCCAGCATTTT. Protein product: CASSLVAGGNQPQHF.

V gene TRBV18 combines with J gene TRBJ1-2; no clear D. V was pared by 2 bases and J by 3 bases, with 7 bases between. Germline values: CDR1 KGHSH, CDR2 LQKENI. CDR3 length equals 13 residues. The CDR3 loop is CASSPETDYGYTF. Written as DNA, the CDR3 is TGTGCCAGCTCACCAGAGACGGACTATGGCTACACCTTC.